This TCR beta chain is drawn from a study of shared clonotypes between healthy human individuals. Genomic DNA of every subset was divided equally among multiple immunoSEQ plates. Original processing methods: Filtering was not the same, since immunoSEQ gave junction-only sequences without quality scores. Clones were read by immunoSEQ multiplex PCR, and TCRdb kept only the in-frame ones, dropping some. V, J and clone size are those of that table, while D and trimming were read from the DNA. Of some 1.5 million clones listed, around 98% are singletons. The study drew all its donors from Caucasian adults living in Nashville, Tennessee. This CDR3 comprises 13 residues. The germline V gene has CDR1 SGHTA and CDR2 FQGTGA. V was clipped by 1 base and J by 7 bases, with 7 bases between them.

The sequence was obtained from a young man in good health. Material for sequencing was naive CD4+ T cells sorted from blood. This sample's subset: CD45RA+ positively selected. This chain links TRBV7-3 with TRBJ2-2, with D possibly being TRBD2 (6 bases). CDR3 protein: CASSLKEGGELFF. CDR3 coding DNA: TGTGCCAGCAGCTTAAAGGAGGGCGGGGAGCTGTTTTTT. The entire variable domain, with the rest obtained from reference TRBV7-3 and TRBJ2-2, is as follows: GAGVSQTPSNKVTEKGKYVELRCDPISGHTALYWYRQSLGQGPEFLIYFQGTGAADDSGLPNDRFFAVRPEGSVSTLKIQRTERGDSAVYLCASSLKEGGELFFGEGSRLTVL.